This TCR beta chain was observed in a study of cytomegalovirus exposure and HLA in healthy donors. The PCR had 60 Vbeta and 13 Jbeta primers. Sequencing was performed with immunoSEQ multiplex PCR; in TCRdb, only in-frame clones are kept and a portion is missing. The table includes roughly 150,000 clones, roughly 75% detected once. V was trimmed by 3 bases and J by 0 bases, leaving 6 bases between them. The CDR3 totals 13 residues. CDR1 MDHEN and CDR2 SYDVKM come from the germline V gene. The receptor comes from a man younger than 35 in good health and CMV-seropositive. The source material was PBMCs. V and J are TRBV28 and TRBJ2-7; no clear D. The CDR3 DNA reads TGTGCCAGCAGTTTCGGTGTCTCCTACGAGCAGTACTTC. This encodes CASSFGVSYEQYF.